Only a few counts were recorded for the clone carrying this T cell receptor (beta chain). The data are from a study of blood T cell repertoires in COVID-19. About the research overall: PBMCs, B-cell-depleted T cells, or T cells provided the cDNA or gDNA that made up the material.

Original methodology: For nucleated cells, counts were estimated from reference gene primer amplification. Profiled with immunoSEQ multiplex PCR; TCRdb holds only in-frame clones, not every one. The V and J calls and clone size are taken from that table; D and trimming were inferred from the DNA. The sample lists about 240,000 clones, more than 75% occurring once. The receptor was isolated from a woman in her seventies with active or convalescent COVID-19. What was sequenced was peripheral blood.

In nucleotides, the CDR3 is TGTGCCAGCAGCACCCCGGGACAGCAAGAGACCCAGTACTTC. Translation: CASSTPGQQETQYF. This sequence joins TRBV11-3 and TRBJ2-5; 7 positions match TRBD1. J gave up 2 bases and V 5 bases, and 5 bases lay outside the gene matches. CDR1 is SGHNT, CDR2 YENEEA, per germline. The CDR3 is 14 amino acids.